This TCR beta chain was retrieved from a study of vaccination and CD4 T cells after COVID-19. General study results and limits: Spike mono-reactivity was found in 304 of 307 vaccine-specific clones from convalescent patients.

An Oncomine TCR Beta short-read assay was used to sequence the DNA from cultured CD4+ T cells. TCRdb reprocessed the PCR reads with MiXCR, giving one entry per CDR3 protein. This repertoire shows 17,000 or so distinct CDR3 sequences, nearly 50% found once; its top ten account for approximately 5%. As concerns this clonotype: Its antigen is unknown.

Specified treatment: approximately 11-day PBMC culture with coronavirus spike peptide pools or control peptides (ViraFEST assay). The CDR3 runs to 16 residues. Germline loops: CDR1 DFQATT, CDR2 SNEGSKA (reference sequence). V lost 3 bases and J lost 5, with 21 bases in between. This sequence originates from a human donor who had recovered from COVID-19. Here the sequenced sample was CD4+ T cells from blood, cultured in vitro, taken before SARS-CoV-2 vaccination. The chain has TRBV20-1 and TRBJ2-3; D is tentatively TRBD1 or TRBD2 (5 bases each). The CDR3 is CSASYPSPGPLDTQYF. CDR3 bases: TGCAGTGCTAGCTACCCGTCCCCGGGACCTCTAGATACGCAGTATTTT.